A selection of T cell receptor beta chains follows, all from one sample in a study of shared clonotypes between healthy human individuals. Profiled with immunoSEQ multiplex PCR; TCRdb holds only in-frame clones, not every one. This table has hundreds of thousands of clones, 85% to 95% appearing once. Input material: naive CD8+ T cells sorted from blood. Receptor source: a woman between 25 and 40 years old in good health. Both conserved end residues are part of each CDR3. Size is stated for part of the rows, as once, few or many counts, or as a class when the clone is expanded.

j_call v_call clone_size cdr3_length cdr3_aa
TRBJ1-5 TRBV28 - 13 CASSFGGNQPQHF
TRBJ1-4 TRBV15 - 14 CATSSGQVWEKLFF
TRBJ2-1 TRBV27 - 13 CASRNRDSYEQFF
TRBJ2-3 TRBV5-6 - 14 CASSLAPSTDTQYF
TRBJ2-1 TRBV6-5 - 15 CASSYATSGYNEQFF
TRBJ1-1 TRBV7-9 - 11 CASSLSTEAFF
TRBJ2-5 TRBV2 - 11 CASGKGGTQYF
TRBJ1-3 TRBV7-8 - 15 CASSQGRESGNTIYF
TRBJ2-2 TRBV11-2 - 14 CASSPQGGWGELFF
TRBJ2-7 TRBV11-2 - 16 CASSSWTSGSEDEQYF
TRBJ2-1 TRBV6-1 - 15 CASSADGTDYNEQFF
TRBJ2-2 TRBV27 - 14 CASSPSPRAGELFF
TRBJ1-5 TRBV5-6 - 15 CASSLALAGNQPQHF
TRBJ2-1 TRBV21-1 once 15 CASSKGEGRGHEQFF
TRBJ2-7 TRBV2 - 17 CASSDPSSLAESYEQYF
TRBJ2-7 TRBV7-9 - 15 CASSLLGREHHEQYF
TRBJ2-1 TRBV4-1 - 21 CASSPRTSPWTSGSSYNEQFF
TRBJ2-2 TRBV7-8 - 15 CASSLEMGGTGELFF
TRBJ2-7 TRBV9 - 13 CASSVGMGGEQYF
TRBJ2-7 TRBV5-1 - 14 CASSYRGPSYEQYF
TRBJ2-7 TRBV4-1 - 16 CASSQDPGTSSYEQYF
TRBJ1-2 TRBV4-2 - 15 CASSLTWQGGWGYTF
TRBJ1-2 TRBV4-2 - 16 CASSLAGAAADYGYTF
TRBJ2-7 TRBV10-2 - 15 CASSAGTWTAYEQYF
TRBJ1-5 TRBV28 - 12 CASSLSEQPQHF